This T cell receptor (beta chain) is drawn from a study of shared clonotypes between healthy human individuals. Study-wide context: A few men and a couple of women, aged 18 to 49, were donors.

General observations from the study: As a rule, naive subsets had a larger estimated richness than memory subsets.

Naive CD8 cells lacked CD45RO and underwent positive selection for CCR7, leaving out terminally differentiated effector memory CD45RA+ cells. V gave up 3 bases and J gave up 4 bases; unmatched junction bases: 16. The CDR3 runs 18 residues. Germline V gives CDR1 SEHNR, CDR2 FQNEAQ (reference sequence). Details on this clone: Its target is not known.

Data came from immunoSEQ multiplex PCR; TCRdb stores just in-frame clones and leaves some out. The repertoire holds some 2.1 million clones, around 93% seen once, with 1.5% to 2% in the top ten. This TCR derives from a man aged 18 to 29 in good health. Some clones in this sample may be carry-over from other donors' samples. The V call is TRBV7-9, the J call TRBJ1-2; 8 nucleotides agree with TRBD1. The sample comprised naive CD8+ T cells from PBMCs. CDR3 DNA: TGTGCCAGCAGCTTGCCCTCCTCAGGACAGGGTGTGGGCTATGGCTACACCTTC. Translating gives CASSLPSSGQGVGYGYTF.